Listed here are 16 T cell receptor beta chains from one sample, sequenced in a study of CD8 T cell repertoires and HIV-1 epitope variants. Their specific antigens are unknown. The data were produced by immunoSEQ multiplex PCR, yet TCRdb's version contains in-frame clones alone and is incomplete. The sample holds approximately 5,900 clones, over 60% seen once. Sequencing was performed on cultured CD8+ T cells derived from PBMCs. The source of these receptors is a male donor with HIV.

The chain has TRBV6-6 and TRBJ2-7; 8 nucleotides align to TRBD2. The CDR3 extends over 13 amino acids. V dropped 4 bases and J dropped 7; count of bases not matched to a gene: 6. Germline assignment: CDR1 MNHNY and CDR2 SVGAGI (reference sequence). Here the CDR3 DNA reads TGTGCCAGCAGTTCCGGGGGGGGAAGGGAGCAGTACTTC. Translated: CASSSGGGREQYF.

This clone was observed a single time. The chain joins TRBV19 to TRBJ2-5, with 10 bases fitting TRBD1. Germline trimming cut 6 bases from V and 5 bases from J; bases unmatched to any gene: 6. The V gene's germline CDR1 is LNHDA and CDR2 SQIVND (reference sequence). The CDR3 contains 14 residues. The CDR3 sequence is CASSGTGATETQYF. The CDR3 DNA follows: TGTGCCAGTAGCGGGACAGGGGCGACGGAGACCCAGTACTTC.

This clone was observed a few times. V and J are TRBV9 and TRBJ1-2; perhaps TRBD1 as D (5 bases). CDR1 is SGDLS, CDR2 YYNGEE, per germline. This CDR3 spans 14 amino acids. Trimming removed 3 bases from V and 4 bases from J, with 13 bases in between. The CDR3, as DNA: TGTGCCAGCAGCGGCGGAGGGACGATCTATGGCTACACCTTC. Residues: CASSGGGTIYGYTF. The full variable domain, its missing parts supplied by reference TRBV9 and TRBJ1-2, is DSGVTQTPKHLITATGQRVTLRCSPRSGDLSVYWYQQSLDQGLQFLIQYYNGEERAKGNILERFSAQQFPDLHSELNLSSLELGDSALYFCASSGGGTIYGYTFGSGTRLTVV.

This clone was counted only a few times. The chain is built from TRBV29-1 and TRBJ2-1; D is uncertain. Germline CDR1 is SQVTM and CDR2 is ANQGSEA. With 4 bases removed from V and 1 base from J, the gap between germline ends came to 8 bases. The CDR3 is 13 amino acids. The CDR3 coding sequence is TGCAGCGTTGTTCGCCCGTCCTACAATGAGCAGTTCTTC. Amino acid sequence: CSVVRPSYNEQFF.

V gene TRBV5-4 combines with J gene TRBJ2-7, with TRBD1 matching over 10 bases. V lost 5 bases, J lost 2 bases, and 4 bases stayed unmatched. The CDR3 loop spans 14 amino acids. Per germline, CDR1 SGHNT and CDR2 YYREEE (reference sequence). CDR3 nucleotides: TGTGCCAGCAGTGCCGGGACAGGGGCCTACGAGCAGTACTTC. Amino acid sequence: CASSAGTGAYEQYF.

This clone was detected only once. This chain joins TRBV7-2 and TRBJ2-4, with unresolved D. Trimming took off 5 bases at V and 4 bases at J, with 3 bases between the two ends. The V gene's germline CDR1 is SGHTA and CDR2 FQGNSA. The CDR3 consists of 11 residues. Here the CDR3 reads CASSRKNIQYF. The CDR3 coding sequence is TGTGCCAGCAGCCGAAAAAACATTCAGTACTTC.

The table lists this clone with a count of one. A read error may produce the germline difference seen at one junction end. This chain connects TRBV5-6 to TRBJ2-3, with D maybe TRBD2 (7 bases). CDR1 and CDR2 (germline): SGHDT, YYEEEE. This CDR3 spans 17 amino acids. CDR3 coding DNA: TGTGCCAGCAGTTTGGGGGGGCCGGACTCTAGCACAGATACGCAGTATTTT. Protein sequence: CASSLGGPDSSTDTQYF. Full variable domain (remainder filled in from reference TRBV5-6 and TRBJ2-3): DAGVTQSPTHLIKTRGQQVTLRCSPKSGHDTVSWYQQALGQGPQFIFQYYEEEERQRGNFPDRFSGHQFPNYSSELNVNALLLGDSALYLCASSLGGPDSSTDTQYFGPGTRLTVL.

The chain carries TRBV10-3 and TRBJ2-3; 9 bases match TRBD1. Germline-derived CDR1 and CDR2 are ENHRY and SYGVKD. The CDR3 loop spans 16 amino acids. Losses at the gene ends were 2 bases for V and 3 bases for J; bases not matched to a gene: 6. CDR3 loop: CAISEAGQGVTDTQYF. The CDR3 DNA sequence: TGTGCCATCAGTGAGGCGGGACAGGGAGTGACAGATACGCAGTATTTT.

This clone was seen a handful of times. V usage is TRBV6-4 and J usage is TRBJ1-1; D perhaps matches TRBD1 (6 bases). V gave up 4 bases and J gave up 9 bases, with 15 bases separating them. Germline CDR1 and CDR2: MRHNA and SNTAGT. CDR3 size: 13 residues. CDR3 coding DNA: TGTGCCAGCAGTGTCGATCAACAGGGAAAAGCTTTCTTT. It encodes CASSVDQQGKAFF.

The chain uses TRBV16 and TRBJ2-7; 10 bases are shared with TRBD2. The CDR3 sequence is 15 residues long. Germline V gene data show CDR1 as KGHSY and CDR2 as FQNENV. Unmatched junction bases numbered 8, after V lost 2 bases and J lost 7 bases. The CDR3 nucleotides read TGTGCCAGCAGCCAAACGCTAGCGGGAGTCGGTGAGCAGTACTTC. Amino acids: CASSQTLAGVGEQYF.

The genes are TRBV4-1 and TRBJ1-6; D perhaps matches TRBD1 (5 bases). The V and J ends lost 1 base and 13 bases respectively, with 23 bases between them. Germline CDR1 MGHRA, CDR2 YSYEKL. The CDR3 is 17 amino acids. The CDR3 nucleotides read TGCGCCAGCAGCCAAGGGCCGCAGGTTGGGGGAGCAAGGCCCCTCCACTTT. Translation gives CASSQGPQVGGARPLHF.

The chain recombines TRBV5-1 with TRBJ1-3, with D unclear. The CDR3 contains 14 residues. V gave up 3 bases and J gave up 4 bases, with 11 bases separating them. The V gene's germline CDR1 is SGHRS and CDR2 YFSETQ. The CDR3 DNA sequence: TGCGCCAGCAGCTCGACGGGAGTAGGAAACACCATATATTTT. This codes for CASSSTGVGNTIYF.

This clone was recorded a few times. This chain's CDR3 is CASSLESSSKLFF. As DNA, the CDR3 is TGTGCCAGCAGCTTAGAATCAAGTTCCAAGCTGTTTTTT. J is TRBJ2-2 and V is TRBV11-3; D gene unclear. This CDR3 is built from 13 residues. Germline assignment: CDR1 SGHNT and CDR2 YENEEA. Trimming removed 0 bases at V and 12 bases at J, with 11 bases between. The full variable domain, rest sourced from reference TRBV11-3 and TRBJ2-2, is EAGVVQSPRYKIIEKKQPVAFWCNPISGHNTLYWYLQNLGQGPELLIRYENEEAVDDSQLPKDRFSAERLKGVDSTLKIQPAELGDSAVYLCASSLESSSKLFFGEGSRLTVL.

The chain links TRBV19 to TRBJ2-5, with D possibly TRBD1 on 5 matching bases. Trimming removed 1 base from V and 4 bases from J, with 7 bases in between. This CDR3 region has 13 residues. Germline V gene data show CDR1 as LNHDA and CDR2 as SQIVND (reference sequence). CDR3 loop: CASSIVGVETQYF. The DNA for the CDR3 is TGTGCCAGTAGTATAGTAGGGGTAGAGACCCAGTACTTC.

The J gene is TRBJ1-1, the V gene TRBV2, with unresolved D. Trimming left V 7 bases short and J 1 base short, with 4 bases between. Germline values: CDR1 SNHLY, CDR2 FYNNEI. This CDR3 comprises 11 residues. The CDR3 spells CASNPNTEAFF. The CDR3 nucleotides read TGTGCCAGCAACCCGAACACTGAAGCTTTCTTT.

This chain links TRBV7-9 with TRBJ2-2; 14 bases line up with TRBD2. This CDR3 has 18 residues. The germline V gene encodes CDR1 SEHNR and CDR2 FQNEAQ (reference sequence). Germline trimming cut 7 bases from V and 6 bases from J; bases unmatched to any gene: 13. The chain's CDR3 is CASTSTEGLAGGPGELFF. CDR3 DNA sequence: TGTGCCAGCACCTCTACAGAAGGACTAGCGGGAGGTCCCGGGGAGCTGTTTTTT.